The 19 T cell receptor beta chains listed next were all sequenced from one sample in a study of blood T cells in healthy people across ages. For the second PCR, which ran for about 7 to 11 cycles, a sample-barcoded 5' primer and a J-beta primer mix were used. TCRdb processed the 5' RACE reads anew with MiXCR; each CDR3 protein has one entry. The table shows about 670,000 distinct CDR3 sequences, with 40% to 65% occurring only once. The sequencing sample was made of blood. The receptors stem from an elderly woman in good health.

This clonotype was seen only a few times. The V gene is TRBV12-3 or TRBV12-4, the J gene TRBJ2-3; weak D call: TRBD2 (6 bases). The CDR3 sequence is 12 residues long. V was pared by 6 bases and J by 8 bases, with 12 bases between. CDR3 sequence: CASRRWGGTQYF. DNA for the CDR3: TGTGCCAGCAGACGGTGGGGAGGTACGCAGTATTTT.

J is TRBJ2-5 and V is TRBV29-1; 9 bases are a match to TRBD1. TRBJ2-7 matches the DNA end more closely, so the J call is doubtful. The germline gives CDR1 SQVTM, CDR2 ANQGSEA. The CDR3 is 13 residues long. This CDR3 reads CSVEGTGTSEQYF. The CDR3 DNA reads TGCAGCGTTGAGGGGACAGGGACGAGCGAGCAGTACTTC.

The V call is TRBV7-2, the J call TRBJ2-7; weak D call: TRBD2 (5 bases). CDR3 size: 16 residues. Germline V lookup: CDR1 SGHTA, CDR2 FQGNSA. V was shortened by 0 bases and J by 4 bases, with 16 bases between the two germline ends. The CDR3 spells CASSLAPGMGVYEQYF. In nucleotides, the CDR3 is TGTGCCAGCAGCTTAGCGCCGGGCATGGGAGTTTACGAGCAGTACTTC.

Here the CDR3 reads CAISGVDRGGNQPQHF. CDR3 in DNA: TGTGCCATCAGTGGGGTCGACAGGGGCGGCAATCAGCCCCAGCATTTT. The V gene is TRBV10-3, the J gene TRBJ1-5, with 8 positions matching TRBD1. Germline V CDR1 and CDR2: ENHRY, SYGVKD. This CDR3 contains 16 residues. J lost 2 bases, V lost 4 bases, and 7 bases had no gene match.

The sample holds many counts of this clonotype. This chain uses TRBV5-1 with TRBJ2-3; D is possibly TRBD2 (5 bases). Germline V CDR1 and CDR2: SGHRS, YFSETQ. The CDR3 is made up of 14 amino acids. V gave up 0 bases and J gave up 2 bases, with 7 bases separating them. The CDR3 here is CASSLGSVTDTQYF. CDR3 nucleotide sequence: TGCGCCAGCAGCTTGGGTAGCGTCACAGATACGCAGTATTTT.

This sequence joins TRBV6-1 and TRBJ2-6; D may be TRBD1 (5 bases). The CDR3 spans 17 residues. Germline CDR1 reads MNHNS; CDR2 reads SASEGT. V was clipped by 3 bases and J by 0 bases, with 12 bases between them. This CDR3 is CASSDQGQNSGANVLTF. In DNA form, the CDR3 reads TGTGCCAGCAGTGATCAGGGTCAAAACTCTGGGGCCAACGTCCTGACTTTC.

The genes are TRBV20-1 and TRBJ2-2; D uncertain. V was trimmed by 8 bases and J by 0 bases, leaving 10 bases between them. Germline-derived CDR1 and CDR2 are DFQATT and SNEGSKA (reference sequence). The CDR3 spans 13 residues. Here the CDR3 reads CSLPYPNTGELFF. CDR3 nucleotides: TGCAGTCTACCATACCCGAACACCGGGGAGCTGTTTTTT.

There are a few counts of this clonotype. The gene calls are TRBV27 and TRBJ1-4; TRBD1 agrees at 7 bases. The germline V gene has CDR1 MNHEY and CDR2 SMNVEV (reference sequence). The CDR3 spans 15 residues. Trimming at V came to 6 bases and at J to 3 bases, leaving 7 bases not matched to a gene. CDR3 in amino acids: CASRYRGTPNEKLFF. As DNA, the CDR3 is TGTGCCAGCAGGTACAGGGGTACGCCTAATGAAAAACTGTTTTTT.

On this clonotype itself: Being one base from a much bigger clone, this may be a read error. The CDR3 loop reads CANSELAGVLPKNIQYF. CDR3 bases: TGTGCCAACAGTGAACTAGCGGGAGTTCTCCCCAAAAACATTCAGTACTTC. The rearrangement links TRBV2 to TRBJ2-4, with 11 bases that match TRBD2. CDR3 length: 17 residues. CDR1 and CDR2 (germline): SNHLY, FYNNEI.

This clonotype appeared many times. This chain links TRBV7-2 with TRBJ2-5, with D perhaps matching TRBD1 or TRBD2 (5 bases each). This CDR3 spans 14 amino acids. V was trimmed by 5 bases and J by 5 bases, leaving 15 bases between them. Germline assignment: CDR1 SGHTA and CDR2 FQGNSA. The CDR3 nucleotides are TGTGCCAGCAGCCGACTATGGGGCGTGGAGACCCAGTACTTC. Protein product: CASSRLWGVETQYF.

The chain joins TRBV7-2 to TRBJ2-3; TRBD2 agrees at 12 bases. Germline assignment: CDR1 SGHTA and CDR2 FQGNSA. J lost 2 bases, V lost 5 bases, and 5 bases had no gene match. The CDR3 spans 16 residues. In DNA form, the CDR3 reads TGTGCCAGCAGCCACGGACTAGCGGGGATCACAGATACGCAGTATTTT. Encoded protein: CASSHGLAGITDTQYF.

The chain joins TRBV20-1 to TRBJ2-1, with TRBD2 matching 10 bases. CDR3 length: 16 residues. V lost 8 bases and J lost 1; bases outside the gene matches: 11. The V gene's germline CDR1 is DFQATT and CDR2 SNEGSKA (reference sequence). The CDR3 sequence is CSPTVAGGWSYNEQFF. CDR3 nucleotide sequence: TGCAGTCCAACGGTAGCGGGGGGCTGGTCCTACAATGAGCAGTTCTTC.

The V call is TRBV6-5, the J call TRBJ2-2; D is unresolved. Germline V gene lookup returns CDR1 MNHEY and CDR2 SVGAGI. The ends were cut back, 0 bases at V and 8 bases at J, with 7 bases in the middle. CDR3 length equals 13 residues. This chain's CDR3 is CASSYSRGGELFF. The CDR3 DNA follows: TGTGCCAGCAGTTACTCGAGAGGTGGGGAGCTGTTTTTT.

This clonotype turned up a few times. The V gene is TRBV5-1, the J gene TRBJ1-1; D may be TRBD1 (6 bases). CDR1 is SGHRS and CDR2 is YFSETQ in the germline V gene. Trimming removed 4 bases at V and 3 bases at J, with 19 bases between. CDR3 length: 16 residues. The CDR3 region has the DNA TGCGCCAGCAGCCTGGGCAGGGGAGTTGAGGACACTGAAGCTTTCTTT. Translated: CASSLGRGVEDTEAFF.

This clonotype was counted ten times or more. The chain combines TRBV20-1 with TRBJ2-1; D tentatively reads TRBD1 or TRBD2 (5 bases each). From germline, CDR1 is DFQATT and CDR2 SNEGSKA (reference sequence). The CDR3 sequence is 16 residues long. V dropped 0 bases and J dropped 0 bases, with 12 bases sitting between them. CDR3 in amino acids: CSARDHRGLSYNEQFF. The CDR3 DNA is TGCAGTGCTAGAGACCACCGGGGCCTCTCCTACAATGAGCAGTTCTTC.

About this clonotype itself: The junction and the germline gene differ at one end; a read error may be behind it. The V gene is TRBV7-9, the J gene TRBJ2-1; 10 bases are a match to TRBD2. The CDR3 loop spans 16 amino acids. Germline CDR1 reads SEHNR; CDR2 reads FQNEAQ (reference sequence). CDR3 nucleotide sequence: TGTGCCGGCAGCGCCCCGCTAGCGGGAGCACACAATGAGCAGTTCTTC. Translating gives CAGSAPLAGAHNEQFF.

The chain joins TRBV27 to TRBJ2-7; D not certain. Germline assignment: CDR1 MNHEY and CDR2 SMNVEV (reference sequence). The length of the CDR3 is 14 residues. With 5 bases removed from V and 3 bases from J, the gap between germline ends came to 14 bases. The CDR3 sequence is CASSRALSDYEQYF. CDR3 DNA sequence: TGTGCCAGCAGTCGGGCCCTCTCTGACTACGAGCAGTACTTC.

In its sample, this clonotype was seen once. At one end, the junction sequence differs from germline, possibly due to a read error. This chain joins TRBV5-1 and TRBJ1-1, with unresolved D. Germline assignment: CDR1 SGHRS and CDR2 YFSETQ. The CDR3 runs 13 residues. The CDR3 DNA sequence: TGCGCCGGCAGCTTCTCCCTCGAGACTGAAGCTTTCTTT. Amino acids: CAGSFSLETEAFF.

The chain uses TRBV20-1 and TRBJ2-3; 13 bases are a match to TRBD2. Germline V CDR1 and CDR2: DFQATT, SNEGSKA (reference sequence). After removal of 5 bases from V and 6 bases from J, the junction contained 8 bases not matched to a gene. CDR3 length: 15 residues. In DNA form, the CDR3 reads TGCAGTGCTCCCGATTGGACTAGCGGGAGTGATACGCAGTATTTT. Translating it yields CSAPDWTSGSDTQYF.